A single T cell receptor (beta chain) is shown here with its context. Its antigen is still unknown. The data were obtained in a study of T cell responses to AZD1222 COVID-19 vaccine. Trimming took off 5 bases at V and 4 bases at J, with 12 bases between the two ends. This CDR3 comprises 14 residues. CDR1 SEHNR and CDR2 FQNEAQ come from the germline V gene (reference sequence). Produced via immunoSEQ multiplex PCR; TCRdb's table is partial and in-frame only. The data show roughly 150,000 clones, around nine tenths seen once. Study results and caveats: Spike-specific TCR breadth and depth both grew after two AZD1222 doses. Reports say nearly half of spike-specific TCRs go after unmutated variant regions. Sampling that yielded the repertoires occurred only after the peak T cell response.

The receptor was derived from an adult in good health. V is TRBV7-9 and J is TRBJ1-3, with D possibly matching TRBD1 (6 bases). Sequenced material: peripheral blood, taken on day 0 of AZD1222 vaccination. CDR3 region: CASSPGTRGNTIYF. In DNA form, the CDR3 reads TGTGCCAGCAGCCCCGGGACACGCGGAAACACCATATATTTT.